The next 19 T cell receptor beta chains were all read from a single sample in a study of cytomegalovirus exposure and HLA in healthy donors. PCR involved 60 Vbeta and 13 Jbeta primers. Profiling relied on immunoSEQ multiplex PCR, and the TCRdb table lists in-frame clones only, not all of them. The table lists 150,000 to 200,000 clones, roughly 71% of them singletons. The sequenced material came from PBMCs. The receptors derive from a woman aged 50 to 60 in good health and CMV-seropositive.

This clone turned up a few times. The CDR3 bases are TGCGCCAGCAGTGATCAGGACAGGGGGCAAGAGACCCAGTACTTC. This translates into CASSDQDRGQETQYF. The chain combines TRBV10-1 with TRBJ2-5; 10 nucleotides match TRBD1. Unmatched junction bases numbered 3, after V lost 3 bases and J lost 2 bases. Germline loops: CDR1 WNHNN, CDR2 SYGVQD (reference sequence). The CDR3 is made up of 15 amino acids.

This clone was recorded a few times. The chain links TRBV18 to TRBJ2-7; 7 bases are a match to TRBD1. The CDR3 sequence is 12 residues long. Germline V gene lookup returns CDR1 KGHSH and CDR2 LQKENI. V trimming: 6 bases; J trimming: 7 bases; junction bases outside the gene matches: 6. CDR3 DNA sequence: TGTGCCAGCTCTGAGGGGGCTGGGGAGCAGTACTTC. Its translation: CASSEGAGEQYF.

A single count supports this clone. In nucleotides, the CDR3 is TGCAGCGTTGTAAGAGATCGGAACACTGAAGCTTTCTTT. Protein sequence: CSVVRDRNTEAFF. The rearrangement links TRBV29-1 to TRBJ1-1; unclear D gene. The V gene's germline CDR1 is SQVTM and CDR2 ANQGSEA. The CDR3 spans 13 residues. Trimming cost V 4 bases and J 1 base, with 10 bases left between them.

The V gene is TRBV5-1, the J gene TRBJ2-5; 8 bases are shared with TRBD1. The assigned J gene may be wrong: the sequence end matches TRBJ2-7 better. Germline assignment: CDR1 SGHRS and CDR2 YFSETQ. This CDR3 is built from 12 residues. CDR3 nucleotides: TGCGCCAGCAGCATGGGACAGGCCGAGCAGTACTTC. Translation gives CASSMGQAEQYF.

In its sample, this clone was seen once. The chain recombines TRBV19 with TRBJ1-1, with D perhaps matching TRBD1 (5 bases). The germline V and J ends were trimmed by 5 bases and 7 bases, with 14 bases remaining between them. This CDR3 contains 13 residues. Germline assignment: CDR1 LNHDA and CDR2 SQIVND (reference sequence). CDR3 sequence: CASSGAGRSEAFF. The CDR3 bases are TGTGCCAGTAGTGGAGCAGGGCGTAGTGAAGCTTTCTTT.

The gene calls are TRBV5-1 and TRBJ1-1, with D unresolved. Germline assignment: CDR1 SGHRS and CDR2 YFSETQ. Trimming took 5 bases from V and 7 from J, leaving 15 bases between them. CDR3 length: 13 residues. The CDR3 reads CASSLGYRGEAFF. The CDR3 region has the DNA TGCGCCAGCAGTCTGGGATATCGGGGTGAAGCTTTCTTT.

The chain is built from TRBV7-2 and TRBJ2-7, with 11 nucleotides matching TRBD2. Per the germline V gene, CDR1 is SGHTA and CDR2 is FQGNSA. The ends lost 4 bases at V and 2 bases at J; junction bases unmatched: 4. The CDR3 is 15 amino acids. This CDR3 reads CASSYTSGGTYEQYF. CDR3 nucleotide sequence: TGTGCCAGCAGCTATACTAGCGGGGGAACCTACGAGCAGTACTTC.

This chain connects TRBV7-2 to TRBJ2-7; TRBD1 might be the D (5 bases). V lost 6 bases and J lost 3, with 9 bases in between. The germline CDR1 and CDR2 sequences are SGHTA and FQGNSA. This CDR3 spans 12 amino acids. CDR3 DNA: TGTGCCAGCAGTCGACAGTACTACGAGCAGTACTTC. Protein product: CASSRQYYEQYF.

The V and J genes are TRBV6-5 and TRBJ1-1; possible D gene TRBD1, 6 bases. V lost 2 bases to trimming and J lost 6 bases, with 13 bases between them. Germline values: CDR1 MNHEY, CDR2 SVGAGI. The length of the CDR3 is 14 residues. Here the CDR3 DNA reads TGTGCCAGCAGTTACGATGCAGGGGATGCTGAAGCTTTCTTT. Amino acids: CASSYDAGDAEAFF.

This rearrangement joins TRBV5-6 to TRBJ1-1, with 10 bases aligning to TRBD1. The germline CDR1 and CDR2 sequences are SGHDT and YYEEEE. J was trimmed by 3 bases and V by 3 bases; bases with no gene match: 8. CDR3 length: 16 residues. CDR3 in DNA: TGTGCCAGCAGCTACCCTAGGACAGGGGGGGACACTGAAGCTTTCTTT. Translation: CASSYPRTGGDTEAFF. Combining the CDR3 with reference TRBV5-6 and TRBJ1-1 gives the whole variable domain DAGVTQSPTHLIKTRGQQVTLRCSPKSGHDTVSWYQQALGQGPQFIFQYYEEEERQRGNFPDRFSGHQFPNYSSELNVNALLLGDSALYLCASSYPRTGGDTEAFFGQGTRLTVV.

The chain carries TRBV19 and TRBJ2-5, with 9 bases fitting TRBD2. This CDR3 is built from 16 residues. V shed 1 base and J 4 bases; nucleotides not matched to a gene: 7. CDR1 is LNHDA and CDR2 is SQIVND in the germline V gene (reference sequence). CDR3 protein: CASSIGGSGGIETQYF. The CDR3 region has the DNA TGTGCCAGTAGTATAGGGGGTAGCGGGGGCATAGAGACCCAGTACTTC.

This chain joins TRBV7-9 and TRBJ2-1, with D possibly TRBD1 on 5 matching bases. V lost 1 base and J lost 8, with 9 bases in between. The CDR3 consists of 13 residues. Per germline, CDR1 SEHNR and CDR2 FQNEAQ (reference sequence). DNA for the CDR3: TGTGCCAGCAGCTTAGGGGGCTGGGATGAGCAGTTCTTC. Translating gives CASSLGGWDEQFF.

The J gene is TRBJ1-1, the V gene TRBV19; a weak D match, TRBD1 (5 bases). CDR1 and CDR2 from the germline V gene are LNHDA and SQIVND (reference sequence). The CDR3 extends over 16 amino acids. V lost 3 bases to trimming and J lost 5 bases, with 19 bases between them. CDR3 loop: CASSMIRGGVRTEAFF. In DNA form, the CDR3 reads TGTGCCAGTAGTATGATTCGGGGGGGGGTTCGGACTGAAGCTTTCTTT. Combining the CDR3 with reference TRBV19 and TRBJ1-1 gives the whole variable domain DGGITQSPKYLFRKEGQNVTLSCEQNLNHDAMYWYRQDPGQGLRLIYYSQIVNDFQKGDIAEGYSVSREKKESFPLTVTSAQKNPTAFYLCASSMIRGGVRTEAFFGQGTRLTVV.

V and J are TRBV5-1 and TRBJ1-1; D might be TRBD1 (5 bases). The CDR3 contains 14 residues. Trimming left V 2 bases short and J 4 bases short, with 12 bases between. The germline V gene has CDR1 SGHRS and CDR2 YFSETQ. This chain's CDR3 is CASSLTGERTEAFF. CDR3 DNA sequence: TGCGCCAGCAGCTTAACAGGAGAGCGCACTGAAGCTTTCTTT. The variable domain in full, with the rest retrieved from reference TRBV5-1 and TRBJ1-1, is KAGVTQTPRYLIKTRGQQVTLSCSPISGHRSVSWYQQTPGQGLQFLFEYFSETQRNKGNFPGRFSGRQFSNSRSEMNVSTLELGDSALYLCASSLTGERTEAFFGQGTRLTVV.

This rearrangement joins TRBV2 to TRBJ1-5, with D tentatively TRBD1 (6 bases). Trimming shortened V by 6 bases and J by 5 bases, and 14 bases separated the two germline ends. CDR1 and CDR2 (germline): SNHLY, FYNNEI. The CDR3 is made up of 14 amino acids. Written as DNA, the CDR3 is TGTGCCAGCAGCGTGGACAGCGGTGATCAGCCCCAGCATTTT. Encoded protein: CASSVDSGDQPQHF.

Comment on this clone: Germline is not matched at one junction end, which may reflect a read error. V gene TRBV29-1 combines with J gene TRBJ2-5; D may be TRBD2 (5 bases). CDR1 is SQVTM, CDR2 ANQGSEA, per germline. The CDR3 runs to 13 residues. The CDR3 DNA sequence: TGCAGCGTTGAACTGGGAGCTCAAGAGACCCGGTACTTC. This sequence encodes CSVELGAQETRYF.

The V call is TRBV19, the J call TRBJ1-1; D remains unclear. Germline CDR1 reads LNHDA; CDR2 reads SQIVND (reference sequence). The CDR3 consists of 13 residues. V shed 5 bases and J shed 2 bases, with 9 bases lying between them. This CDR3 reads CASSFRDNTEAFF. In DNA form, the CDR3 reads TGTGCCAGTAGTTTCCGGGATAACACTGAAGCTTTCTTT.

This clone was recorded a few times. The chain links TRBV7-9 to TRBJ1-2; TRBD1 aligns across 9 bases. The CDR3 has 17 amino acids. Germline values: CDR1 SEHNR, CDR2 FQNEAQ (reference sequence). The V gene end was trimmed by 5 bases and the J gene end by 4 bases; junction bases not matched to a gene: 14. The CDR3 DNA reads TGTGCCAGCAGCCGGAACCAACAGGGGGCTATGGCCTATGGCTACACCTTC. This encodes CASSRNQQGAMAYGYTF.

V is TRBV5-1 and J is TRBJ2-5; 7 bases map to TRBD1. There are 15 residues in the CDR3. Trimming at V came to 6 bases and at J to 0 bases, leaving 8 bases not matched to a gene. The germline V gene encodes CDR1 SGHRS and CDR2 YFSETQ. The CDR3 sequence: CASTLNTGDQETQYF. CDR3 sequence (DNA): TGCGCCAGCACCCTTAACACAGGGGACCAAGAGACCCAGTACTTC.